This T cell receptor beta chain was identified in a study of blood T cell repertoires in COVID-19. The V and J ends lost 2 bases and 5 bases, in that order; junction bases with no gene match: 5. CDR3 length equals 13 residues. Germline V gene lookup returns CDR1 SQVTM and CDR2 ANQGSEA. The repertoire was sequenced with immunoSEQ multiplex PCR; TCRdb's copy has only in-frame clones and lacks some. The sample holds around 100,000 clones; roughly 87% are singletons and the top ten take about 5.7%. The clonotype originates from a woman between 45 and 65 years old with COVID-19, enrolled during active disease. The V and J genes are TRBV29-1 and TRBJ1-2, with 7 bases aligning to TRBD1. Material: peripheral blood. This chain's CDR3 is CSVEKGAGYGYTF. The CDR3 region has the DNA TGCAGCGTTGAAAAGGGGGCAGGATATGGCTACACCTTC.